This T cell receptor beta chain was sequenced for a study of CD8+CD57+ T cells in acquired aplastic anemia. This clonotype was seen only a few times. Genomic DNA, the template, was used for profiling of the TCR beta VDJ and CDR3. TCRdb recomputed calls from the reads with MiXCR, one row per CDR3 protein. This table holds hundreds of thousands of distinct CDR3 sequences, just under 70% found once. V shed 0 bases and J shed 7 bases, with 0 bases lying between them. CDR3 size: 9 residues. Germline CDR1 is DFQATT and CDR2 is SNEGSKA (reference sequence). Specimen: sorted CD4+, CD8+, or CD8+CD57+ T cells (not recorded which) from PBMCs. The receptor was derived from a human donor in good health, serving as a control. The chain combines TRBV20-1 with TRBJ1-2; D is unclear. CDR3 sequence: CSARDGYTF. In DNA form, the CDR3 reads TGCAGTGCTAGAGATGGCTACACCTTC.